This T cell receptor (beta chain) is drawn from a study of blood T cells in healthy people across ages. Combining a sample-barcoded 5' primer with a J-beta primer mix, a second PCR ran for about 7 to 11 cycles. TCRdb re-analysed the 5' RACE reads in MiXCR, keeping a single row per CDR3 protein. The sample records roughly 500,000 distinct CDR3 sequences, about 26% being singletons. Source material: blood. The sequence derives from a woman aged 70-85 years in good health.

CDR3 DNA sequence: TGTGCCAGCAGTGCCCAAAATAGCAATCAGCCCCAGCATTTT. It translates to CASSAQNSNQPQHF. This rearrangement joins TRBV2 to TRBJ1-5; D remains ambiguous. Germline CDR1 reads SNHLY; CDR2 reads FYNNEI. V lost 4 bases and J 0 bases, leaving 7 bases between the germline ends. This CDR3 region has 14 residues.